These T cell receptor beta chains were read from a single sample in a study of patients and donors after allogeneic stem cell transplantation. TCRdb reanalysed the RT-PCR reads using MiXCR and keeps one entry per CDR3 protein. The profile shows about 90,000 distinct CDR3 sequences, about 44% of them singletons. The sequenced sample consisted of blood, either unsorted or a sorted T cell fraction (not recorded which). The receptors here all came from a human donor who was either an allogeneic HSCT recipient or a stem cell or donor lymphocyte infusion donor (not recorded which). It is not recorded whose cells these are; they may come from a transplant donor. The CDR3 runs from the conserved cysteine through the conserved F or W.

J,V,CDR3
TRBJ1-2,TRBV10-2,CASSEYGAVKDYGYTF
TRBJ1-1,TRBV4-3,CASSLSEGLNTEAFF
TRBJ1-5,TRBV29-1,CSVRTGEVSQPQHF
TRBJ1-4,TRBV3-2,CASPSGLRNEKLFF
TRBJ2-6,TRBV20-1,CSAPTSGISGANVLTF
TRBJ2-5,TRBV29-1,CSVENRKDGETQYF
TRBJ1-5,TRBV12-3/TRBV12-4,CASSLVGAGIQPQHF
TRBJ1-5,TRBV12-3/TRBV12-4,CASSLEQGHQPQHF
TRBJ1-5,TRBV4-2,CASSLVGSDNASPQHF
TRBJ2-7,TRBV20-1,CSARGGYEQYF
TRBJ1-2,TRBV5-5,CASSFPGQAAYGYTF
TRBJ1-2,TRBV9,CASSNIQGPFNYGYTF
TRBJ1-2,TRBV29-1,CGVPTGFDGYTF
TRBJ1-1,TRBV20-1,CSARGMNTEAFF
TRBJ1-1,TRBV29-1,CSADGAGNRAFF
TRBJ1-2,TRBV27,CASSGTGGNGYTF
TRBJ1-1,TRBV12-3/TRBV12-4,CASSFVRPEAFF
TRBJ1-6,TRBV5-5,CASSWGANSPLHF
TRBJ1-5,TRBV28,CASISSGGQPQHF
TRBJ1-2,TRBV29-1,CSVLEVNYGYTF
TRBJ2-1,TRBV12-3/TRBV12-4,CASSLVDRPYNEQFF
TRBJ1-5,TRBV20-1,CSAVRRQGGGQPQHF
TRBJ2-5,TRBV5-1,CASSLAGSAETQYF
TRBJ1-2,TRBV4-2,CASSQEAGSLSYGYTF
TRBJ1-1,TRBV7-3,CASSLEGEKNMNTEAFF
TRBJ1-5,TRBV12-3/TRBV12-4,CASSVSVSNQPQHF
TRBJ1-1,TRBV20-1,CSAGGQGEAFF
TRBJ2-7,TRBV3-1,CASSPGLNYEQYF
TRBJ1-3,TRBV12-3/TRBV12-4,CASSRPQGATGNTIYF
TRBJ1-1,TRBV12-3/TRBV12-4,CASSRTRGVTEAFF
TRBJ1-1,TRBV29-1,CSAYSTEAFF
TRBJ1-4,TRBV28,CASSLFSGLAEKLFF
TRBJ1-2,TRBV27,CASGGTGITNYGYTF
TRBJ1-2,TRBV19,CAIRTYVYGYTF
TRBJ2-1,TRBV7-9,CASSAPSESSQFF
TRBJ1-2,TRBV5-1,CASSLAEDYGYTF
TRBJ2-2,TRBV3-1,CASSLQGRELFF
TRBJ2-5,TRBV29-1,CSVEDPMGGLRETQYF
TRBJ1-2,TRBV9,CASTLGPLGDPGYGYTF
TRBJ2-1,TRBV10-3,CAISGLAGGRSYNEQFF
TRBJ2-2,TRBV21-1,CASQGAGELFF
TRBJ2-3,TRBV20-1,CSASSDGTSTDTQYF
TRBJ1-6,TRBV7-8,CASSLGVNSPLHF
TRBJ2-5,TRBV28,CASSPIGSNQETQYF
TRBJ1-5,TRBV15,CATSSPRGGLGNQPQHF
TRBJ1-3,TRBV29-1,CSVSGAAGNTIYF
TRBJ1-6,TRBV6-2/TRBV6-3,CASSYDGQGYSPLHF
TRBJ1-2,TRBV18,CASSPNDGHYGYTF
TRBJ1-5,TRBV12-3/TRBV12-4,CASSLDGRNQPQHF
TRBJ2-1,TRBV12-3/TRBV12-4,CASSFGSGRDEQFF
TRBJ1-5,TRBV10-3,CAISDGQGNQPQHF
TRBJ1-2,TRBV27,CASSLAPRYNGYTF